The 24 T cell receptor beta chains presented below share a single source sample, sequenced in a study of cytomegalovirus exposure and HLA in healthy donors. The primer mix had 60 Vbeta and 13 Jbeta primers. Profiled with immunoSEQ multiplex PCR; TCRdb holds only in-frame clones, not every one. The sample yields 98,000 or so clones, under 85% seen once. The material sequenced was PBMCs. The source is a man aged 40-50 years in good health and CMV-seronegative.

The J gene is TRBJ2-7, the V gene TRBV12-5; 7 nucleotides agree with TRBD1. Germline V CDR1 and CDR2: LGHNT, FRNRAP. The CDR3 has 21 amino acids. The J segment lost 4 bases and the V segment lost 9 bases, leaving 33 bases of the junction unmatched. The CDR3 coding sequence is TGTGCTAGGCCTAATGCACGACAAAACTCAGAACAGGGGAAGACCCAGTACGAGCAGTACTTC. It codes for CARPNARQNSEQGKTQYEQYF.

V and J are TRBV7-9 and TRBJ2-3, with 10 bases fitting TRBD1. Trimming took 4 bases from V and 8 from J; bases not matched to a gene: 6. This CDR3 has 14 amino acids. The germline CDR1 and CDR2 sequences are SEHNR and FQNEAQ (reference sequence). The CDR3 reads CASSSARQGATQYF. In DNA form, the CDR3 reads TGTGCCAGCAGCTCGGCCAGACAGGGGGCTACGCAGTATTTT.

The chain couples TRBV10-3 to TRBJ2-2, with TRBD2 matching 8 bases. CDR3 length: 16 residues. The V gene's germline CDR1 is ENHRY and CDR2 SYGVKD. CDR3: CAHGDSSGSLGGELFF. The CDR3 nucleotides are TGTGCTCATGGGGACTCCAGCGGGAGCTTGGGCGGGGAGCTGTTTTTT.

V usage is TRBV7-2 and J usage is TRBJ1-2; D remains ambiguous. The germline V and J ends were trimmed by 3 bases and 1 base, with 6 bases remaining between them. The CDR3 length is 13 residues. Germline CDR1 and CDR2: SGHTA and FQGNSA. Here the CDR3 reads CASSFGINYGYTF. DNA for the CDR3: TGTGCCAGCAGCTTCGGGATTAACTATGGCTACACCTTC.

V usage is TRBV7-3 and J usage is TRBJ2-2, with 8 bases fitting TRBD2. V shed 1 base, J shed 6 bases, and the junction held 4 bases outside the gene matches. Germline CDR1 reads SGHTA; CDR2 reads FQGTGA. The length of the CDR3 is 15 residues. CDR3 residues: CASSLIAGPPGELFF. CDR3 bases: TGTGCCAGCAGCTTAATAGCGGGACCACCCGGGGAGCTGTTTTTT.

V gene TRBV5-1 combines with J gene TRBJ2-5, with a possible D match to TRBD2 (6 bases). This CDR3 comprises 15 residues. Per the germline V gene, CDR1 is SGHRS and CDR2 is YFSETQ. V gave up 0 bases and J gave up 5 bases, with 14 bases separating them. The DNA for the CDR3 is TGCGCCAGCAGCTTGGGCACGGGAGTTAGGGAGACCCAGTACTTC. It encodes CASSLGTGVRETQYF.

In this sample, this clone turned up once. CDR3 residues: CASSLDSGGALTGELFF. The CDR3 DNA sequence: TGCGCCAGCAGCTTGGATAGCGGGGGGGCCCTCACCGGGGAGCTGTTTTTT. The genes are TRBV5-1 and TRBJ2-2; 11 bases are shared with TRBD2. CDR3 length equals 17 residues. In germline, CDR1 is SGHRS, CDR2 YFSETQ. Trimming cost V 0 bases and J 4 bases; bases outside gene matches: 5. The full variable domain, in which reference TRBV5-1 and TRBJ2-2 provide the parts outside the CDR3, is KAGVTQTPRYLIKTRGQQVTLSCSPISGHRSVSWYQQTPGQGLQFLFEYFSETQRNKGNFPGRFSGRQFSNSRSEMNVSTLELGDSALYLCASSLDSGGALTGELFFGEGSRLTVL.

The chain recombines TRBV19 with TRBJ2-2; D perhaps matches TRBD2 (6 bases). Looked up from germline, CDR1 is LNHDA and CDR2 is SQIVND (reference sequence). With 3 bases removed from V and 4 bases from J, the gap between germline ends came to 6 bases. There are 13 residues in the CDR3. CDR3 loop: CASSMGGTGELFF. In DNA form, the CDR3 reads TGTGCCAGTAGTATGGGGGGCACCGGGGAGCTGTTTTTT.

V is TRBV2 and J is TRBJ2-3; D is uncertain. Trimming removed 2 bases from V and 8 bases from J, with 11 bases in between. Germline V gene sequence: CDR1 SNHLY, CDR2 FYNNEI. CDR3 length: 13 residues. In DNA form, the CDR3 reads TGTGCCAGCAGTGAACCCCCACGCGGTACGCAGTATTTT. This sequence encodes CASSEPPRGTQYF.

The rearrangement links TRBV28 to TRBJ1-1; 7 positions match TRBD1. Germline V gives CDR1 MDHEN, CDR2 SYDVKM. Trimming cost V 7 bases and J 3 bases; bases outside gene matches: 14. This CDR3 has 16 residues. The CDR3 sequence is CASTLRGSYRDTEAFF. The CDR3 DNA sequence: TGTGCCAGCACACTCAGGGGGAGTTATAGGGACACTGAAGCTTTCTTT.

The CDR3 coding sequence is TGTGCCAGCAGTGAAGGTGCGGGACTAAACACAGATACGCAGTATTTT. Its protein product is CASSEGAGLNTDTQYF. This chain connects TRBV6-4 to TRBJ2-3; 7 bases map to TRBD2. V lost 3 bases to trimming and J lost 2 bases; unmatched junction nucleotides: 8. The CDR3 has 16 amino acids. Per the germline V gene, CDR1 is MRHNA and CDR2 is SNTAGT.

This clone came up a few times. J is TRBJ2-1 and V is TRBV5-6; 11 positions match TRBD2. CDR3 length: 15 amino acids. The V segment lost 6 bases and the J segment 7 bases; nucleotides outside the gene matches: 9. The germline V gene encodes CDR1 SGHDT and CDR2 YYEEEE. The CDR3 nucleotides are TGTGCCAGCACTGTTTTAGCGGGGGGGCAAAATGAGCAGTTCTTC. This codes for CASTVLAGGQNEQFF.

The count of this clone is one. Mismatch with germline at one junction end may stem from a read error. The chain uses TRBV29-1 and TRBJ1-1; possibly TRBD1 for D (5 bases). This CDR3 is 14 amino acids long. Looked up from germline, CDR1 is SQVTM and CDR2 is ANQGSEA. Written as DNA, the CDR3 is TGCAGCGTCGAAGTGGGGGGAGTCGGCACTGAAGCTTTCTTT. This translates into CSVEVGGVGTEAFF.

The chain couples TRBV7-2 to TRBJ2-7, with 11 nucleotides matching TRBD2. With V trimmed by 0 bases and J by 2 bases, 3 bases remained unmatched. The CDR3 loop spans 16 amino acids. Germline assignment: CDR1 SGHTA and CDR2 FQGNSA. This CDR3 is CASSLATSGAAYEQYF. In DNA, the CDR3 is TGTGCCAGCAGCTTAGCGACTAGCGGGGCTGCCTACGAGCAGTACTTC.

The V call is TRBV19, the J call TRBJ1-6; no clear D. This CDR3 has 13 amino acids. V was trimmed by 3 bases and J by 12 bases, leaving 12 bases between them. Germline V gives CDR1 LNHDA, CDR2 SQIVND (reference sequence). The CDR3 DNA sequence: TGTGCCAGTAGTATCCCCTTCTACAGACCCCTCCACTTT. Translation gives CASSIPFYRPLHF.

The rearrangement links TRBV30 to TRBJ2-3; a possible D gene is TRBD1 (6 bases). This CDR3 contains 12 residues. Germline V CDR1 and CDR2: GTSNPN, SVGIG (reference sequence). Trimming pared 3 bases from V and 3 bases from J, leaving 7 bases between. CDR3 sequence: CAWSRGTDTQYF. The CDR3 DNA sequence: TGTGCCTGGAGCAGGGGAACAGATACGCAGTATTTT.

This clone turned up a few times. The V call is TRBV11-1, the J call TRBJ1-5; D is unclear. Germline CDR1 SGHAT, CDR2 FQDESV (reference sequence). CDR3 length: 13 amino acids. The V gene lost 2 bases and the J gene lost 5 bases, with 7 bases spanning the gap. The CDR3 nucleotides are TGTGCCAGCAGCTTAACCCGGGATCAGCCCCAGCATTTT. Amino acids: CASSLTRDQPQHF.

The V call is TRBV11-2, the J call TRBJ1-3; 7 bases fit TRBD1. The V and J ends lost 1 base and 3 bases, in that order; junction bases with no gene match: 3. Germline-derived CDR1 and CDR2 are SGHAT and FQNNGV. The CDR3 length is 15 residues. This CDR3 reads CASSLGQGNGNTIYF. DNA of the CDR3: TGTGCCAGCAGCTTAGGACAGGGAAATGGAAACACCATATATTTT.

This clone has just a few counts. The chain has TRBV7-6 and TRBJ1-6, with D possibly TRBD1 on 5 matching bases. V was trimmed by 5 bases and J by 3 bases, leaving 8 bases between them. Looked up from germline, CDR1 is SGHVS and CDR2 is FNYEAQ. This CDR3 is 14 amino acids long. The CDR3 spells CASSRQNYNSPLHF. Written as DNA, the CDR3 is TGTGCCAGCAGCCGACAGAACTATAATTCACCCCTCCACTTT.

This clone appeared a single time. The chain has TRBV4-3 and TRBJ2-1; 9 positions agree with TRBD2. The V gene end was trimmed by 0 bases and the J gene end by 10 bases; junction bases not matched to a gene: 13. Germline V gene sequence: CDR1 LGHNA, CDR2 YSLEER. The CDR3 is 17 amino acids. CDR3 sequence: CASSQEGAGVLAGEQFF. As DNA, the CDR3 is TGCGCCAGCAGCCAAGAGGGGGCCGGGGTTCTAGCGGGGGAGCAGTTCTTC.

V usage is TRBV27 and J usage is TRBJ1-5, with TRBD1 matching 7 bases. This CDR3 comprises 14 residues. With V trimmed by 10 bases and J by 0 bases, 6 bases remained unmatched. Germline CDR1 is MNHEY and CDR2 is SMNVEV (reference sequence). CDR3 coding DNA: TGTGCCATCGGGAGGGACAGTAGCAATCAGCCCCAGCATTTT. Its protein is CAIGRDSSNQPQHF.

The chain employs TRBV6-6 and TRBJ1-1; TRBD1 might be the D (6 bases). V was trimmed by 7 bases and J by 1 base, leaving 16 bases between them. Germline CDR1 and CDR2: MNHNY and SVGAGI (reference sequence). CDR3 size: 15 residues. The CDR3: CASTSPETGNTEAFF. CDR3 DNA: TGTGCCAGCACCTCCCCGGAGACAGGGAACACTGAAGCTTTCTTT.

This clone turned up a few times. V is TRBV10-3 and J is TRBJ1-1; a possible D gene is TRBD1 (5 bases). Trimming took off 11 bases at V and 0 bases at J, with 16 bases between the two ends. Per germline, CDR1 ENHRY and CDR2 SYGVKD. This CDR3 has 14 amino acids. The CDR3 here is CAVSLGQMNTEAFF. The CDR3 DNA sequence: TGTGCCGTATCCCTGGGGCAAATGAACACTGAAGCTTTCTTT.

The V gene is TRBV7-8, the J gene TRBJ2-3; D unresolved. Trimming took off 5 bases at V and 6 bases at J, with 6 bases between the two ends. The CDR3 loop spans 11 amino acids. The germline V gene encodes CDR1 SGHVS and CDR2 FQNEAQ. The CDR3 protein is CASSPRDTQYF. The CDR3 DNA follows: TGTGCCAGCAGCCCCCGGGATACGCAGTATTTT.